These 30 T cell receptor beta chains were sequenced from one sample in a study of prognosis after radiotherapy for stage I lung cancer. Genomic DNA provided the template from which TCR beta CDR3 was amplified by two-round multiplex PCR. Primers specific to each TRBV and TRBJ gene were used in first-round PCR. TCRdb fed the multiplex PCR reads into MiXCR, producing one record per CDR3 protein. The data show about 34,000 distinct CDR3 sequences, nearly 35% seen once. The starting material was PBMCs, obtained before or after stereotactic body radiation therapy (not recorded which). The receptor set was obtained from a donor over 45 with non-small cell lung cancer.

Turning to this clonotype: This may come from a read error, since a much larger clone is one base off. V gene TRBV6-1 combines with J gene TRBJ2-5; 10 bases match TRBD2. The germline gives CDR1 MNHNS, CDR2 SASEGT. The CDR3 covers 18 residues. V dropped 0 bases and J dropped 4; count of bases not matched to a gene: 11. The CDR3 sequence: CASSEAGLAVGVGETQYF. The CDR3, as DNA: TGTGCCAGCAGTGAAGCCGGACTAGCGGTGGGCGTGGGAGAGACCCAGTACTTC.

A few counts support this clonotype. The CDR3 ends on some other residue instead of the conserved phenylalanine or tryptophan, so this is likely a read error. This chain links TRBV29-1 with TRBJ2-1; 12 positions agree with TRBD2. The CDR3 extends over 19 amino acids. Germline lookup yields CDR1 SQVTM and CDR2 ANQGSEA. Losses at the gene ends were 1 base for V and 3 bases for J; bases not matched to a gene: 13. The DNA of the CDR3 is TGCAGCGTTGAAGGGGGTGGAGGGCTAGCGGGAGGGTTCTACAATGAGCAGTTCCTC. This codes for CSVEGGGGLAGGFYNEQFL.

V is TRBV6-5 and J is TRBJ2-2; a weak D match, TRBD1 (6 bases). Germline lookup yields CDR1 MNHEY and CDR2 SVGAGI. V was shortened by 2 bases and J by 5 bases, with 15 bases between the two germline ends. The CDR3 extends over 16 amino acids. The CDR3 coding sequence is TGTGCCAGCAGTTACAGCACAGGGATTAGAACCGGGGAGCTGTTTTTT. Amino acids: CASSYSTGIRTGELFF.

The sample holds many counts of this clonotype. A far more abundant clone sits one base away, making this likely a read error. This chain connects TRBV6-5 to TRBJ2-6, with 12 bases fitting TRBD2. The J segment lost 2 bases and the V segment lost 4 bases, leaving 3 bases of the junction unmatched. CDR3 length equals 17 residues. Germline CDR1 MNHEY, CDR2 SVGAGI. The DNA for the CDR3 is TGTGCCAGCAGTTGGACTAGCGGGACGGCTGGGGCCAACGTCCTGACTTTC. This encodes CASSWTSGTAGANVLTF.

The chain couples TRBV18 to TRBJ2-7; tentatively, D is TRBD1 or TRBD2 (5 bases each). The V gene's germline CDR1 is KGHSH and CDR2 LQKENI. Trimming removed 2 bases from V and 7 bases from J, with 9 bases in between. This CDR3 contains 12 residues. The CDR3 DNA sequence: TGTGCCAGCTCACCAGGGGGAGAAGAGCAGTACTTC. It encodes CASSPGGEEQYF.

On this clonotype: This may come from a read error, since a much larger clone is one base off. This CDR3 is CAIMRGGRNTEAFF. The CDR3 DNA follows: TGTGCCATCATGCGCGGGGGCAGGAACACTGAAGCTTTCTTT. This chain joins TRBV19 and TRBJ1-1; D might be TRBD1 (6 bases). CDR3 size: 14 residues. Trimming removed 10 bases from V and 1 base from J, with 16 bases in between. Per the germline V gene, CDR1 is LNHDA and CDR2 is SQIVND (reference sequence).

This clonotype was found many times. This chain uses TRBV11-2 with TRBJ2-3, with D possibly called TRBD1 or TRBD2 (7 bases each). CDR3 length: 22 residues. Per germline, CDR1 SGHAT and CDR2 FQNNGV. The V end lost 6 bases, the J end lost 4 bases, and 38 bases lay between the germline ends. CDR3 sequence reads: CASSFRRAGGVYAGERADTQYF. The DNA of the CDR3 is TGTGCCAGCAGTTTTCGGAGGGCAGGGGGAGTATATGCGGGAGAGCGGGCAGATACGCAGTATTTT.

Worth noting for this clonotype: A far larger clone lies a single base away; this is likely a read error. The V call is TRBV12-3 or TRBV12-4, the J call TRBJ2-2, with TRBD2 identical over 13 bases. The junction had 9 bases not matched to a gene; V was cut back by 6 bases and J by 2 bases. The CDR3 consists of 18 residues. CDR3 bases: TGTGCCAGCAGCGACTCGACTAGCGGGGGGCTCAACACCGGGGAGCTGTTTTTT. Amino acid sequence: CASSDSTSGGLNTGELFF.

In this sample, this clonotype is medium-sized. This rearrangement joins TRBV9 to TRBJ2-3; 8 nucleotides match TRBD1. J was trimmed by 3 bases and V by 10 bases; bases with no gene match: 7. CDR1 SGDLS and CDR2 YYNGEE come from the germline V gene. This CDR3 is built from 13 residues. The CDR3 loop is CASTRGLTDTQYF. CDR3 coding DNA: TGTGCCTCAACCAGGGGGCTAACAGATACGCAGTATTTT.

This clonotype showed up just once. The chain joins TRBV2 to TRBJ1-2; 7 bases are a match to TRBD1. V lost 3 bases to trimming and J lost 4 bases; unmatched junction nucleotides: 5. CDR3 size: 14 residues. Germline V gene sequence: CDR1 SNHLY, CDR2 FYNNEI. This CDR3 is CASSDKGGGYGYTF. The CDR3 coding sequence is TGTGCCAGCAGTGACAAAGGGGGCGGCTATGGCTACACCTTC.

The DNA for the CDR3 is TGTGCCAGCAGTCTTAGACTAGCGCGAGATACGCAGTATTTT. Translated, it gives CASSLRLARDTQYF. This chain connects TRBV27 to TRBJ2-3; 8 nucleotides align to TRBD2. Germline V gene lookup returns CDR1 MNHEY and CDR2 SMNVEV (reference sequence). The junction had 6 bases not matched to a gene; V was cut back by 5 bases and J by 5 bases. The CDR3 covers 14 residues.

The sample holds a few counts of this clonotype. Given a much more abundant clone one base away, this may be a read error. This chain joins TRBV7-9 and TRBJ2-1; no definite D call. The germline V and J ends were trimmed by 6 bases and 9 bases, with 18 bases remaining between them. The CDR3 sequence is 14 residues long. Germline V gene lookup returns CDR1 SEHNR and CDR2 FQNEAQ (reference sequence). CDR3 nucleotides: TGTGCCAGCAGTCCGAGACATGGGTTAACTGAGCAGTTCTTC. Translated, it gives CASSPRHGLTEQFF.

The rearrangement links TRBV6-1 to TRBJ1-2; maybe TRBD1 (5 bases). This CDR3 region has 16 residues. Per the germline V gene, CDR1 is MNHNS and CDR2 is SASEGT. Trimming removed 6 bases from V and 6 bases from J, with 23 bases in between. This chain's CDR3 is CASSQSRTFPRNGYTF. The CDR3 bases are TGTGCCAGCAGCCAGAGCAGGACATTTCCAAGGAATGGCTACACCTTC.

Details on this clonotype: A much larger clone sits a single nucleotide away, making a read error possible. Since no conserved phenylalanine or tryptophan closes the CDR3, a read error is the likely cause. CDR3 DNA sequence: TGTGCCATCAGGGCCGGGACAGGAAAAAATCAGCCCCAGCATCTT. This gives the protein CAIRAGTGKNQPQHL. The chain employs TRBV10-3 and TRBJ1-5; 8 bases line up with TRBD1. V trimming: 6 bases; J trimming: 4 bases; junction bases outside the gene matches: 8. The CDR3 is 15 amino acids. Per the germline V gene, CDR1 is ENHRY and CDR2 is SYGVKD.

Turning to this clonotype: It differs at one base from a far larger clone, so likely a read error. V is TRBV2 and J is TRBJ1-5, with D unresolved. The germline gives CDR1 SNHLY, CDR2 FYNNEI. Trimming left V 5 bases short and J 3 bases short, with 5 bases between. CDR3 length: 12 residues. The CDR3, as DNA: TGTGCCAGCAGTAATATCAATCAGCCCCAGCATTTT. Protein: CASSNINQPQHF.

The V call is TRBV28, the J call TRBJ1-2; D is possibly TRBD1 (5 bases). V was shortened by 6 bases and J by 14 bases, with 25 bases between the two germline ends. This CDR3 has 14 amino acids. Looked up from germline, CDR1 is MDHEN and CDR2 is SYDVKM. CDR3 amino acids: CASRIIDRSLVYTF. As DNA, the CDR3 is TGTGCCAGCAGGATCATAGACAGATCCCTCGTCTATACCTTC.

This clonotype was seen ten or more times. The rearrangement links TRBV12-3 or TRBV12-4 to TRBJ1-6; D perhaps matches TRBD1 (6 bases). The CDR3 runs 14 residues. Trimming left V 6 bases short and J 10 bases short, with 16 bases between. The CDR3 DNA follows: TGTGCCAGCAGAAGAGGGGGGTGGGGCTCACCCCTCCACTTT. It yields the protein CASRRGGWGSPLHF.

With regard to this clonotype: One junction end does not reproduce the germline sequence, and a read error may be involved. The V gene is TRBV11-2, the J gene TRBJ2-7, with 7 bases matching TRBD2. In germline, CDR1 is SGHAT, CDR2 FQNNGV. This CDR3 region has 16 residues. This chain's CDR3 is CASSLGPEGGAYEKYF. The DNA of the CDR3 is TGTGCCAGCAGCTTAGGGCCAGAGGGAGGGGCCTACGAGAAGTACTTC.

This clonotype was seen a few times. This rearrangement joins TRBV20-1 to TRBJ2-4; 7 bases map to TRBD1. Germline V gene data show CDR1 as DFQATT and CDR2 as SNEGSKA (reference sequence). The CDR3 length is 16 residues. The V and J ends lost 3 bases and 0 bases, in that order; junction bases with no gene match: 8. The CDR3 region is CSASGQEMLAKNIQYF. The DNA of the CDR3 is TGCAGTGCTAGTGGACAGGAGATGCTAGCCAAAAACATTCAGTACTTC.

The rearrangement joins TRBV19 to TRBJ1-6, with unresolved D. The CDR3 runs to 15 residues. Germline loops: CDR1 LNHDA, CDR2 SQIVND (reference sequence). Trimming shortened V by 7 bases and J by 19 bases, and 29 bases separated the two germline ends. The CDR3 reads CASTREPRENSPIHF. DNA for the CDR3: TGTGCCAGTACCCGGGAACCCCGAGAGAATTCACCCATACACTTT. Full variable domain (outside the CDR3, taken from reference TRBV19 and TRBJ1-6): DGGITQSPKYLFRKEGQNVTLSCEQNLNHDAMYWYRQDPGQGLRLIYYSQIVNDFQKGDIAEGYSVSREKKESFPLTVTSAQKNPTAFYLCASTREPRENSPIHFGNGTRLTVT.

CDR3 in amino acids: CASSNYEAPPGTGPNYGYTF. The CDR3 bases are TGTGCCAGCAGTAACTATGAGGCGCCTCCCGGGACAGGGCCTAACTATGGCTACACCTTC. The V call is TRBV6-2 or TRBV6-3, the J call TRBJ1-2; 9 positions match TRBD1. The CDR3 totals 20 residues. Trimming cost V 5 bases and J 0 bases; bases outside gene matches: 19. Germline assignment: CDR1 MNHEY and CDR2 SVGEGT.

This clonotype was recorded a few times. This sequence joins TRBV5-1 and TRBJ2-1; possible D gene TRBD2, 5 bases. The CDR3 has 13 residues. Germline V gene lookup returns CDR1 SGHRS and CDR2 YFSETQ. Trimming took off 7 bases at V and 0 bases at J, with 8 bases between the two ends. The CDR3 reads CASGSSSYNEQFF. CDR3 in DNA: TGCGCCAGCGGGAGTTCCTCCTACAATGAGCAGTTCTTC. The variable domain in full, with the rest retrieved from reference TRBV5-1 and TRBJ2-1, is KAGVTQTPRYLIKTRGQQVTLSCSPISGHRSVSWYQQTPGQGLQFLFEYFSETQRNKGNFPGRFSGRQFSNSRSEMNVSTLELGDSALYLCASGSSSYNEQFFGPGTRLTVL.

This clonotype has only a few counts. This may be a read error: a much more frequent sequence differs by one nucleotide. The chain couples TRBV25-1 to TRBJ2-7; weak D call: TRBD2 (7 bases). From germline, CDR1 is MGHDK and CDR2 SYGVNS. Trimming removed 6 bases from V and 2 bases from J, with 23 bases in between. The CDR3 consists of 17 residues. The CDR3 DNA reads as TGTGCCAGCAGCCCCGGGTCCTGTGAGGGGGGGCCCTACGAGCAGTACTTC. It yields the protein CASSPGSCEGGPYEQYF.

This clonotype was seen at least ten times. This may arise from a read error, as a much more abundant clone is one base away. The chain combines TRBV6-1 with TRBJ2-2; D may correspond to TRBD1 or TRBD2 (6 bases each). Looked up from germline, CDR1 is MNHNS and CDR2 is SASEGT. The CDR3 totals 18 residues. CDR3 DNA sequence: TGTGCCAGCAGACGGAGGGGGACATTTAATGCGAACACCGGGGAGCTGGTTTTT. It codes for CASRRRGTFNANTGELVF.

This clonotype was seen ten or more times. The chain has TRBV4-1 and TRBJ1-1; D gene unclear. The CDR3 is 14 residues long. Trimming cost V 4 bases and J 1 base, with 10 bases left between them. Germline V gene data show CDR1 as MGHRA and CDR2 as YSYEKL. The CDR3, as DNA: TGCGCCAGCAGCCGCAGTCAGGAGAACACTGAAGCTTTCTTT. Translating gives CASSRSQENTEAFF.

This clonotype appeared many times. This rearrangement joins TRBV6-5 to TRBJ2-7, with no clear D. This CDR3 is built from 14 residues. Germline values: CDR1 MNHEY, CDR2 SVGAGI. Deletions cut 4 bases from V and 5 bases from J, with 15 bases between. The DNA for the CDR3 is TGTGCCAGCAGTTCGACTTTGTGGGCCCACGAGCAGTACTTC. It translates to CASSSTLWAHEQYF.

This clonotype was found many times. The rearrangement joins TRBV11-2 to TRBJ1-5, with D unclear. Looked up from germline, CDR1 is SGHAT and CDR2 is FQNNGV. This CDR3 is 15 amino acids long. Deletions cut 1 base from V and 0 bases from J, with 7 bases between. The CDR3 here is CASSLGLYSNQPQHF. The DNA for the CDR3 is TGTGCCAGCAGCTTAGGCCTTTATAGCAATCAGCCCCAGCATTTT.

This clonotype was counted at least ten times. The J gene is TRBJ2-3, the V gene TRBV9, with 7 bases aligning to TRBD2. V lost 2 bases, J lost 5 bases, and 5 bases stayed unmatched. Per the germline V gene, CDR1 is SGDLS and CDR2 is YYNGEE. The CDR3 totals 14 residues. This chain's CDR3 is CASSVLGGIDTQYF. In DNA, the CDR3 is TGTGCCAGCAGCGTCTTGGGGGGGATAGATACGCAGTATTTT.

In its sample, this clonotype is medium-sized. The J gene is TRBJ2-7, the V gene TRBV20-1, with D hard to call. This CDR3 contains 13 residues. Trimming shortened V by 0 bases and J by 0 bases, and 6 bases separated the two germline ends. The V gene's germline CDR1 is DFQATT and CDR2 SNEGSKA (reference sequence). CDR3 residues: CSARDGYSYEQYF. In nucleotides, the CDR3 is TGCAGTGCTAGAGACGGCTACTCCTACGAGCAGTACTTC.

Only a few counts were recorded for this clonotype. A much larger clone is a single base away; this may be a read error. The CDR3 region has the DNA TGCAGTGCCACAACCACATTCGGGACTGGAATCTACGAGCAGTACTTC. Residues: CSATTTFGTGIYEQYF. The chain links TRBV20-1 to TRBJ2-7, with a weak D call TRBD2 (6 bases). The CDR3 spans 16 residues. Germline loops: CDR1 DFQATT, CDR2 SNEGSKA (reference sequence). V lost 6 bases and J 3 bases, leaving 24 bases between the germline ends.